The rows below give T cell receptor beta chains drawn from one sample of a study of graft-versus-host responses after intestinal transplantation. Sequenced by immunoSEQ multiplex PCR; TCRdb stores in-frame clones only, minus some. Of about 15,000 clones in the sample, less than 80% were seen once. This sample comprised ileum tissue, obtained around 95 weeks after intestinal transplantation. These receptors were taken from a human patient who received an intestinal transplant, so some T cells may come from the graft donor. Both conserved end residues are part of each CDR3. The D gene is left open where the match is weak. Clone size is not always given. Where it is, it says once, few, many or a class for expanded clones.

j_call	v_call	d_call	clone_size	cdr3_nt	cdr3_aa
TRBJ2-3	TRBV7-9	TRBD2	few	TGTGCCAGTTGGGACTACGGCTCAGATACGCAGTATTTT	CASWDYGSDTQYF
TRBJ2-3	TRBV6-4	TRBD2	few	TGTGCCAGCAGTGACTCGACTAGCGGGGGCACAGATACGCAGTATTTT	CASSDSTSGGTDTQYF
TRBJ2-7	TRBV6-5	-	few	TGTGCCAGCAGTTACTCGGGACATCAAGGGGAGCAGTACTTC	CASSYSGHQGEQYF
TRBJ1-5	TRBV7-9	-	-	TGTGCCAGCAGCTTAGTGCGGGGGACGGGAAGCAATCAGCCCCAGCATTTT	CASSLVRGTGSNQPQHF
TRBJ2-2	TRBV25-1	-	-	TGTGCCAGCAGTGATAACAGGGAAGCGAACACCGGGGAGCTGTTTTTT	CASSDNREANTGELFF
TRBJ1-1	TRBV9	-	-	TGTGCCAGCAGCGTCGGGGAGGGAAGAAGGGGCTCTGAAGCTTTCTTT	CASSVGEGRRGSEAFF
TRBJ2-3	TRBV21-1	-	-	TGTGCCAGCAGCAGTACTCCGACAGGGACTAGCACAGATACGCAGTATTTT	CASSSTPTGTSTDTQYF
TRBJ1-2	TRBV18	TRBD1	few	TGTGCCAGCTCACCCGGGACAGAATCCTATGGCTACACCTTC	CASSPGTESYGYTF
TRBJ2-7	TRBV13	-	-	TGTGCCAGCAGCTTAGATGCTTCGGACGAGCAGTACTTC	CASSLDASDEQYF
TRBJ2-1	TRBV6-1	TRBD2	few	TGTGCCAGCAGTGAAGGACTAGCGGGCTACAATGAGCAGTTCTTC	CASSEGLAGYNEQFF